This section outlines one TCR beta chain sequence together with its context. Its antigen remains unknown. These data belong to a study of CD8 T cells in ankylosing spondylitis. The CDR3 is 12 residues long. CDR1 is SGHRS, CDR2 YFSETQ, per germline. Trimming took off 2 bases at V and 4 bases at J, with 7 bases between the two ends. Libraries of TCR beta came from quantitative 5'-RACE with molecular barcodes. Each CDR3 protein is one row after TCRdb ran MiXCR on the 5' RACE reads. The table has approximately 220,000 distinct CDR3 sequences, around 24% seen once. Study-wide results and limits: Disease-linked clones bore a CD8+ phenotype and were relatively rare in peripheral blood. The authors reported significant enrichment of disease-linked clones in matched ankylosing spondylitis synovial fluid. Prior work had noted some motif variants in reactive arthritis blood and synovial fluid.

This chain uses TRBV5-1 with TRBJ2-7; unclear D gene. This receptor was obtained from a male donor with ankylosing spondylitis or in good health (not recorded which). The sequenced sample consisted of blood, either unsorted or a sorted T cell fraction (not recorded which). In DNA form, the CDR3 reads TGCGCCAGCAGCTTTGGGGAATACGAGCAGTACTTC. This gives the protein CASSFGEYEQYF.